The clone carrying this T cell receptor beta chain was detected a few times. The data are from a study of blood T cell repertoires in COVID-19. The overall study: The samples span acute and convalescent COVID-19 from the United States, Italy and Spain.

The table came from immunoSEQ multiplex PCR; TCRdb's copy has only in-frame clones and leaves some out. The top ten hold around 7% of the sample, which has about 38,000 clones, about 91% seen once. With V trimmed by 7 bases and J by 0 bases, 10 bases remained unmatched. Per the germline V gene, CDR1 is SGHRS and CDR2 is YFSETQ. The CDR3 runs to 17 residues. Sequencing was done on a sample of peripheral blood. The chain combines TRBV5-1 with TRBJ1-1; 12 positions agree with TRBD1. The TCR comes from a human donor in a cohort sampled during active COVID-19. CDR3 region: CASDPGQGARMNTEAFF. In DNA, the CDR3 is TGCGCCAGCGACCCGGGACAGGGGGCCAGAATGAACACTGAAGCTTTCTTT.